The T cell receptor (beta chain) described here comes from a study of CD8+ T cells in alopecia areata. Study results and limitations: Uncertainty about whether baseline CD8+ expansion is linked to response remains, with one nonresponder.

RNA was isolated and reverse transcribed to cDNA, the sequencing template. Sequenced by immunoSEQ multiplex PCR; TCRdb stores in-frame clones only, minus some. This table holds 150,000 to 250,000 clones, 45% to 65% found once. The germline gives CDR1 SNHLY, CDR2 FYNNEI. V was clipped by 6 bases and J by 6 bases; unmatched bases: 13. CDR3 length: 16 amino acids. Comments on this clone: Its antigen is not known.

Treatment noted: oral pan-JAK inhibitor, 5-10 mg twice daily. The chain employs TRBV2 and TRBJ1-1; 10 nucleotides line up with TRBD1. The sample consisted of CD4+ T cells sorted from blood, taken at week 4, from a patient treated with tofacitinib. The clonotype originates from a human donor with alopecia areata. CDR3 nucleotides: TGTGCCAGCAGCCCCCGGGACAGGGGAGGGGGGCCTGAAGCTTTCTTT. This gives the protein CASSPRDRGGGPEAFF.